This passage covers 9 T cell receptor beta chains from one sample sequenced in a study of cytomegalovirus exposure and HLA in healthy donors. It was with 60 Vbeta and 13 Jbeta primers that the PCR ran. Produced via immunoSEQ multiplex PCR; TCRdb's table is partial and in-frame only. The top ten clones hold 1.5% to 1.7% of a sample with more than 150,000 clones, approximately 83% of them seen once. Sequencing input: PBMCs. Receptor source: a woman aged 18-29 years in good health and CMV-seronegative.

The chain has TRBV25-1 and TRBJ2-7, with 9 bases that match TRBD1. Trimming took 0 bases from V and 2 from J; bases not matched to a gene: 5. The CDR3 totals 16 residues. Germline lookup yields CDR1 MGHDK and CDR2 SYGVNS. CDR3: CASSEYRTGEAYEQYF. The CDR3 region has the DNA TGTGCCAGCAGTGAATATCGGACAGGGGAAGCCTACGAGCAGTACTTC.

This chain connects TRBV6-5 to TRBJ1-4; 10 nucleotides agree with TRBD1. This CDR3 contains 16 residues. The germline V gene encodes CDR1 MNHEY and CDR2 SVGAGI. V gave up 4 bases and J gave up 7 bases; unmatched junction bases: 9. The CDR3 bases are TGTGCCAGCAGTTTGACAGGGGGCTTCATATCTGAAAAACTGTTTTTT. The encoded protein is CASSLTGGFISEKLFF.

The chain is built from TRBV28 and TRBJ1-2; a possible D gene is TRBD1 (6 bases). The CDR3 is made up of 17 amino acids. Trimming pared 2 bases from V and 3 bases from J, leaving 19 bases between. Per germline, CDR1 MDHEN and CDR2 SYDVKM. The chain's CDR3 is CASSLGGREDRYYGYTF. DNA for the CDR3: TGTGCCAGCAGTTTAGGGGGTCGTGAGGACAGATACTATGGCTACACCTTC.

The chain combines TRBV19 with TRBJ2-2; D not certain. Trimming took 8 bases from V and 2 from J, leaving 9 bases between them. Germline V lookup: CDR1 LNHDA, CDR2 SQIVND (reference sequence). The CDR3 length is 13 residues. CDR3 sequence: CASSQYNTGELFF. In nucleotides, the CDR3 is TGTGCCAGTTCTCAGTACAACACCGGGGAGCTGTTTTTT.

The CDR3 DNA reads as TGTGCCAGCAGTTTAATCGAGGGTGGCTACACCTTC. It is translated as CASSLIEGGYTF. The chain employs TRBV28 and TRBJ1-2; D is uncertain. Germline CDR1 MDHEN, CDR2 SYDVKM. CDR3 size: 12 residues. Deletions cut 2 bases from V and 7 bases from J, with 8 bases between.

The chain combines TRBV14 with TRBJ2-2; the match to TRBD1 covers 8 bases. The CDR3 is made up of 15 amino acids. V lost 2 bases, J lost 7 bases, and 6 bases stayed unmatched. CDR1 SGHDN and CDR2 FVKESK come from the germline V gene. The CDR3 DNA follows: TGTGCCAGCAGCCAAATGGGCAGGGGGCGCGGGGAGCTGTTTTTT. Its translation: CASSQMGRGRGELFF.

CDR3 DNA: TGTGCCAGTAGTATCGGGGGGGCCCTAGGCGTCTCTGGGGCCAACGTCCTGACTTTC. It is translated as CASSIGGALGVSGANVLTF. The chain employs TRBV19 and TRBJ2-6; 8 nucleotides agree with TRBD2. V trimming: 3 bases; J trimming: 0 bases; junction bases outside the gene matches: 10. CDR1 LNHDA and CDR2 SQIVND come from the germline V gene (reference sequence). The CDR3 length is 19 residues.

This clone was seen just once. The DNA of the CDR3 is TGTGCCAGTAGTATGGGGACTACGGGAAAAAAAAACTATGGCTACACCTTC. Protein product: CASSMGTTGKKNYGYTF. The genes are TRBV19 and TRBJ1-2; D is perhaps TRBD1 (5 bases). The CDR3 sequence is 17 residues long. Germline lookup yields CDR1 LNHDA and CDR2 SQIVND (reference sequence). V was clipped by 3 bases and J by 2 bases, with 19 bases between them.

The chain has TRBV27 and TRBJ2-7, with TRBD1 matching 9 bases. The germline V gene has CDR1 MNHEY and CDR2 SMNVEV (reference sequence). The trim removed 3 bases at V and 5 bases at J, leaving 11 bases unmatched. This CDR3 contains 16 residues. CDR3 sequence: CASSFYIGQGLNEQYF. As DNA, the CDR3 is TGTGCCAGCAGTTTTTATATCGGACAGGGGTTGAACGAGCAGTACTTC.